Described below is a single T cell receptor beta chain sequence and its context. These data belong to a study of early T cells in non-severe SARS-CoV-2 infection. Germline V lookup: CDR1 MDHEN, CDR2 SYDVKM. The V gene end was trimmed by 6 bases and the J gene end by 2 bases; junction bases not matched to a gene: 4. This CDR3 region has 14 residues. TCRdb re-called the 5' RACE reads with MiXCR, one entry per CDR3 protein. The sample has tens of thousands of distinct CDR3 sequences, approximately 12% seen once. The clonotype comes from an adult who was a healthcare worker with PCR-confirmed SARS-CoV-2 infection or an uninfected control (not recorded which). The gene calls are TRBV28 and TRBJ2-3, with TRBD2 matching 8 bases. The sample consisted of whole blood, taken at baseline. The CDR3 here is CASSPSGSTDTQYF. The CDR3 DNA follows: TGTGCCAGCAGCCCTAGCGGGTCCACAGATACGCAGTATTTT.